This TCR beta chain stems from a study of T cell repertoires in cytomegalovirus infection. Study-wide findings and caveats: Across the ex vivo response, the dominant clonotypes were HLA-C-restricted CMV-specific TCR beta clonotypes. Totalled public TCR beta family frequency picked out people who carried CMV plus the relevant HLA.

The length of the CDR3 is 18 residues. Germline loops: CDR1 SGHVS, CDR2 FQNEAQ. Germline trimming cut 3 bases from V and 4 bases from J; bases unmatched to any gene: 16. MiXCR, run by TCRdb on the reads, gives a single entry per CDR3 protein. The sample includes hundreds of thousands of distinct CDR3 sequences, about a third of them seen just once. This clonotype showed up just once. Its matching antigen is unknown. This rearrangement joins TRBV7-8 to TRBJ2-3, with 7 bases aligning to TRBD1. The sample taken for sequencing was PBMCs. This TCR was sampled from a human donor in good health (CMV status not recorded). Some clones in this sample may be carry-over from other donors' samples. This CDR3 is CASSFPPGQQQHADTQYF. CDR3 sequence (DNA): TGTGCCAGCAGCTTTCCTCCGGGACAGCAGCAACACGCAGATACGCAGTATTTT.